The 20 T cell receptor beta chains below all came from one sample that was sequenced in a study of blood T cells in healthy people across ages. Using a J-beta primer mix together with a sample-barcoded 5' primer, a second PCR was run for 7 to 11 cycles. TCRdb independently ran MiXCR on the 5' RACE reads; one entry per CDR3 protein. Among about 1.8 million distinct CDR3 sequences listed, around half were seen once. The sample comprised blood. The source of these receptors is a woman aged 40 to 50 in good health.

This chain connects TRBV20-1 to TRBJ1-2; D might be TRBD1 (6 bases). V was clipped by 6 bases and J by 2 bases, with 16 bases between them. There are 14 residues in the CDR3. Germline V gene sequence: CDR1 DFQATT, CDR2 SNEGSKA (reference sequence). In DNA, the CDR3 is TGCAGTGCCAGGTGGCAGGGGAGGAACTATGGCTACACCTTC. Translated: CSARWQGRNYGYTF.

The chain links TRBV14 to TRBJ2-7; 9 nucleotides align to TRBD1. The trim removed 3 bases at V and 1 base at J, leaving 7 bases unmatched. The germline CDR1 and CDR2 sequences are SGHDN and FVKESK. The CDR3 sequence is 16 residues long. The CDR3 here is CASSHPRGTGSYEQYF. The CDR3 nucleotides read TGTGCCAGCAGCCACCCCAGGGGGACAGGGTCCTACGAGCAGTACTTC.

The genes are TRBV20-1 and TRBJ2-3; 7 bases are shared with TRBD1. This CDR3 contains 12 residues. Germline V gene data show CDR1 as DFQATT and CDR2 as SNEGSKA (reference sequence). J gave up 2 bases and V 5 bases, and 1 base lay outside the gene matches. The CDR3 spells CSAGQVTDTQYF. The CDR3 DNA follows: TGCAGTGCTGGACAGGTCACAGATACGCAGTATTTT.

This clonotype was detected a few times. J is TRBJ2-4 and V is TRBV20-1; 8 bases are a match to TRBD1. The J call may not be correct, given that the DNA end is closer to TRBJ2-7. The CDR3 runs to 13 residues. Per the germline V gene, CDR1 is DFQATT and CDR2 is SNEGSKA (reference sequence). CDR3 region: CSAIGTGYSEQYF. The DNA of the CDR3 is TGCAGTGCTATAGGGACAGGATACTCCGAGCAGTACTTC.

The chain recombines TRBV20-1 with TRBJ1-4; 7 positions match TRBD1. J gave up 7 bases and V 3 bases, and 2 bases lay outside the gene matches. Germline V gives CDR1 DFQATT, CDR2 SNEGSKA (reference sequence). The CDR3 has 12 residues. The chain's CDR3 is CSARDRSEKLFF. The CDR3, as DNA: TGCAGTGCTAGGGACAGGAGTGAAAAACTGTTTTTT.

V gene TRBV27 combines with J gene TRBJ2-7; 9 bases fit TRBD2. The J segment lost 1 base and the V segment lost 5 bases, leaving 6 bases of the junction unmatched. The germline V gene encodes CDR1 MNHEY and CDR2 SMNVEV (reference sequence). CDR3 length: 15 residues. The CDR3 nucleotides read TGTGCCAGCAGTCCCGATCTAGCGGGGTCCTACGAGCAGTACTTC. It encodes CASSPDLAGSYEQYF.

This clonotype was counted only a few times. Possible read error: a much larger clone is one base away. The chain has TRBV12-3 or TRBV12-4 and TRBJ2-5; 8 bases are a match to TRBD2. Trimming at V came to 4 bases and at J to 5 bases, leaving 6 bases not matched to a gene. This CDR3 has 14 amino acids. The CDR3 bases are TGTGCCAGCAGTTCCTTGACTAGCGCGGAGACCCAGTACTTC. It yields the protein CASSSLTSAETQYF.

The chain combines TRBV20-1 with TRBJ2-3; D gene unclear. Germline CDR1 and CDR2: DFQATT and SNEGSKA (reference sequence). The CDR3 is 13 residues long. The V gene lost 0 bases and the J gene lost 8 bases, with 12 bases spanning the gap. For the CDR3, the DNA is TGCAGTGCTAGAGATCGCGCGACGGTTACGCAGTATTTT. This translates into CSARDRATVTQYF.

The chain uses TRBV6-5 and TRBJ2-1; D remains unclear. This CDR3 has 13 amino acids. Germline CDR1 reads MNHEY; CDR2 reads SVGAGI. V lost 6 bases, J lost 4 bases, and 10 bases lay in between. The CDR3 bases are TGTGCCAGCAGCCCTACTGCGTACAATGAGCAGTTCTTC. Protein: CASSPTAYNEQFF.

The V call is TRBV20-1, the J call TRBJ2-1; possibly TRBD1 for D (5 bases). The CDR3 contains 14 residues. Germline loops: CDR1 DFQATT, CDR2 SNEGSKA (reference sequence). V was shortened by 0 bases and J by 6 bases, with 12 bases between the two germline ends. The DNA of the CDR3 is TGCAGTGCTAGAGAGGGGCCCCCGGGCAATGAGCAGTTCTTC. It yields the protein CSAREGPPGNEQFF.

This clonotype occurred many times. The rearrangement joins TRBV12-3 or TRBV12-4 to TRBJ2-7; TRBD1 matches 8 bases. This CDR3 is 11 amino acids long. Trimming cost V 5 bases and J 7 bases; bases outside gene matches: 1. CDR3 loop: CASSQGAEQYF. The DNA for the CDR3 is TGTGCCAGCAGTCAGGGGGCTGAGCAGTACTTC.

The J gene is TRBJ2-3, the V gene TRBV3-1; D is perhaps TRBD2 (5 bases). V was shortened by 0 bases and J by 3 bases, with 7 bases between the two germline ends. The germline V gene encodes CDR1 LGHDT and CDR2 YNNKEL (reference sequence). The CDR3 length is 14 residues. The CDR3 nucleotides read TGTGCCAGCAGCCAAGAGATAGCGACAGATACGCAGTATTTT. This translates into CASSQEIATDTQYF.

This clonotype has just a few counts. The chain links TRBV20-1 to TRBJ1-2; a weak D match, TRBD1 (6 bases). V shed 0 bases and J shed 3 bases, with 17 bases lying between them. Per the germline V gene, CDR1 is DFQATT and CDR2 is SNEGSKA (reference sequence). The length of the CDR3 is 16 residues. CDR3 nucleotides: TGCAGTGCTAGAGAGACCCTTACCGGGGGCTACTATGGCTACACCTTC. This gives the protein CSARETLTGGYYGYTF.

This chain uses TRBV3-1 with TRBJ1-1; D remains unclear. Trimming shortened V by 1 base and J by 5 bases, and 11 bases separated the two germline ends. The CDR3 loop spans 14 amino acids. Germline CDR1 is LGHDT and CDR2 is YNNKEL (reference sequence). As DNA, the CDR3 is TGTGCCAGCAGCCAAGGATGGGAGAGGACTGAAGCTTTCTTT. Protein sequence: CASSQGWERTEAFF.

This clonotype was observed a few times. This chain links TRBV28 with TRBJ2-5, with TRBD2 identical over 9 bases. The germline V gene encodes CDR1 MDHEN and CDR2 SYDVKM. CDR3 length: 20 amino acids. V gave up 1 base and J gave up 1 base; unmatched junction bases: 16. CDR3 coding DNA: TGTGCCAGCAGTTTATACCCCCACTCCCGACTAGCGGTGATCCAAGAGACCCAGTACTTC. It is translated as CASSLYPHSRLAVIQETQYF. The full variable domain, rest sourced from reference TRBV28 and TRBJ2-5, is DVKVTQSSRYLVKRTGEKVFLECVQDMDHENMFWYRQDPGLGLRLIYFSYDVKMKEKGDIPEGYSVSREKKERFSLILESASTNQTSMYLCASSLYPHSRLAVIQETQYFGPGTRLLVL.

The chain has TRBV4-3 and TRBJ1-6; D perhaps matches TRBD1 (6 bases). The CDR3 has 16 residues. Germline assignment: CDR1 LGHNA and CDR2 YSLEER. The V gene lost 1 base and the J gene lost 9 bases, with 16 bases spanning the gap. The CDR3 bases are TGCGCCAGCAGCCAAGCGGAGGGGGGAACGAGTTCACCCCTCCACTTT. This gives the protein CASSQAEGGTSSPLHF.

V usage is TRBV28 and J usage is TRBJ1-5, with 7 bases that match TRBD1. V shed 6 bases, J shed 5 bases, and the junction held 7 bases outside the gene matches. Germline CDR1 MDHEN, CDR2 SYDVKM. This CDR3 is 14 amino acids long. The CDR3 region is CASSSTGPDQPQHF. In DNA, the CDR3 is TGTGCCAGCAGCTCGACAGGGCCCGATCAGCCCCAGCATTTT.

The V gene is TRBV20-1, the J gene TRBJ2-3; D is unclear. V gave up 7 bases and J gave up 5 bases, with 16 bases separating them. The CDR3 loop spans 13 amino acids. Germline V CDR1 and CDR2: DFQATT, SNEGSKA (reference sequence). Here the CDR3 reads CSEKGLTGDTQYF. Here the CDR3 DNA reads TGCAGTGAAAAGGGTCTCACGGGAGATACGCAGTATTTT.

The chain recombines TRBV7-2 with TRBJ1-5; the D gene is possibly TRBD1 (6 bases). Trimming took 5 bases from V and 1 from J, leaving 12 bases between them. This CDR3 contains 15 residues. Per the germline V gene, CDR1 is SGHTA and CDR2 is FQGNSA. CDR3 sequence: CASSPRDISNQPQHF. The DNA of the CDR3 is TGTGCCAGCAGCCCCAGGGACATCAGCAATCAGCCCCAGCATTTT.

The CDR3 sequence: CASSPSRRGAHNEQFF. The DNA of the CDR3 is TGTGCCAGCAGCCCCTCCCGGCGGGGGGCGCACAATGAGCAGTTCTTC. V and J are TRBV3-1 and TRBJ2-1, with 8 bases identical to TRBD2. This CDR3 region has 16 residues. Germline CDR1 is LGHDT and CDR2 is YNNKEL (reference sequence). Trimming at V came to 4 bases and at J to 5 bases, leaving 10 bases not matched to a gene.